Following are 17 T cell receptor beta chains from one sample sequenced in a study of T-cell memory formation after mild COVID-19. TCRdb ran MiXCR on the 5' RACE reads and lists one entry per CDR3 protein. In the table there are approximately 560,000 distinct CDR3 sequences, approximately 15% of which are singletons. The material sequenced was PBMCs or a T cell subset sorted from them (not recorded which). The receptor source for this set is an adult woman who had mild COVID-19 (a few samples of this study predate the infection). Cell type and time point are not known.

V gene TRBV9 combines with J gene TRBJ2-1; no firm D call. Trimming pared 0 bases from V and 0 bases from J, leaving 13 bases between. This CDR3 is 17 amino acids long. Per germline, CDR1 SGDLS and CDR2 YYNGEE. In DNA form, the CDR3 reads TGTGCCAGCAGCGTAGGACCCGCGACCTTCTCCTACAATGAGCAGTTCTTC. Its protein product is CASSVGPATFSYNEQFF.

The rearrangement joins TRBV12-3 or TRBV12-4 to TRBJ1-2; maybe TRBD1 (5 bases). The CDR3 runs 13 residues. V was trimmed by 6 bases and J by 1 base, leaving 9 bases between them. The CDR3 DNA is TGTGCCAGCAGGAGGGGTGATAACTATGGCTACACCTTC. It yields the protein CASRRGDNYGYTF.

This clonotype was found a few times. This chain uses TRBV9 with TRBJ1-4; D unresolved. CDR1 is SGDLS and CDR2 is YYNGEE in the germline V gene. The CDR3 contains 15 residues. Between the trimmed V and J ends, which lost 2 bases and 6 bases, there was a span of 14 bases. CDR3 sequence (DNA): TGTGCCAGCAGCGTCAAGGGTGCGGAGTATGAAAAACTGTTTTTT. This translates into CASSVKGAEYEKLFF.

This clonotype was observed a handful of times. In DNA, the CDR3 is TGCGCCAGCAGCTTACGCGGGGGGACGAGAGCTGTTTCTGAGCAGTTCTTC. Translated: CASSLRGGTRAVSEQFF. The genes are TRBV5-1 and TRBJ2-1, with TRBD2 matching 8 bases. V shed 2 bases, J shed 9 bases, and the junction held 16 bases outside the gene matches. The CDR3 extends over 17 amino acids. Germline lookup yields CDR1 SGHRS and CDR2 YFSETQ.

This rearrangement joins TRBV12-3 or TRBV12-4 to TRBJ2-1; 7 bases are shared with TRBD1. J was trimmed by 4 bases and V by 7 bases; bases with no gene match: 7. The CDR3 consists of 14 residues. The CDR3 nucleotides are TGTGCCAGCAACGAGGGGGCGGGTTACAATGAGCAGTTCTTC. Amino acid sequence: CASNEGAGYNEQFF.

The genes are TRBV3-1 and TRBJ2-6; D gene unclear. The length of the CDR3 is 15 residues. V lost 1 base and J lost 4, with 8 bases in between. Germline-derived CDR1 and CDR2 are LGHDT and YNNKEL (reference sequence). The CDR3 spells CASSQVPSGANVLTF. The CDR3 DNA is TGTGCCAGCAGCCAAGTCCCCTCCGGGGCCAACGTCCTGACTTTC.

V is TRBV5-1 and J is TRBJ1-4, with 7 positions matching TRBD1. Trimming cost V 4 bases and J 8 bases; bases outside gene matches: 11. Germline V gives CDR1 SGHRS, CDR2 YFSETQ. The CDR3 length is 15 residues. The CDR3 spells CASSQGGGREEKLFF. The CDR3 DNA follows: TGCGCCAGCAGCCAGGGGGGCGGGCGCGAGGAAAAACTGTTTTTT. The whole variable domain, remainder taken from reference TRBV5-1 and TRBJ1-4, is KAGVTQTPRYLIKTRGQQVTLSCSPISGHRSVSWYQQTPGQGLQFLFEYFSETQRNKGNFPGRFSGRQFSNSRSEMNVSTLELGDSALYLCASSQGGGREEKLFFGSGTQLSVL.

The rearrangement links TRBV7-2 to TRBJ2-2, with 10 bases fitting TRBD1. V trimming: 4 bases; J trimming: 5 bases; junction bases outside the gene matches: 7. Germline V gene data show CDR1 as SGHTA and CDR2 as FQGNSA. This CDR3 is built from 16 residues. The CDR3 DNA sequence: TGTGCCAGCAGCTCTCGACAGGGGGCAGGGACCGGGGAGCTGTTTTTT. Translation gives CASSSRQGAGTGELFF.

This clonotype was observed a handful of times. The chain's CDR3 is CASSLEERGDTQYF. The CDR3 DNA sequence: TGTGCCAGCAGCTTAGAGGAACGGGGCGATACGCAGTATTTT. The chain combines TRBV7-9 with TRBJ2-3; the D call may be TRBD1 or TRBD2 (5 bases each). V dropped 1 base and J dropped 6 bases, with 11 bases sitting between them. Germline CDR1 SEHNR, CDR2 FQNEAQ (reference sequence). The CDR3 is 14 residues long.

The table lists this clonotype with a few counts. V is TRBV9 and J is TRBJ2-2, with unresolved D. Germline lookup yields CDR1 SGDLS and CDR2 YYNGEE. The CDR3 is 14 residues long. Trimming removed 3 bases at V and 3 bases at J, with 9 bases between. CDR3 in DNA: TGTGCCAGCAGCGGGGTGGTGGACACCGGGGAGCTGTTTTTT. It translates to CASSGVVDTGELFF.

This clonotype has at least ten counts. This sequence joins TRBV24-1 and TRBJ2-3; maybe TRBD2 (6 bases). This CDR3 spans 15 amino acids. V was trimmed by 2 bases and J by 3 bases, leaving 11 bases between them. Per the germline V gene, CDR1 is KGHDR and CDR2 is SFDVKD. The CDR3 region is CATSDSGVRTDTQYF. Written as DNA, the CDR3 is TGTGCCACCAGTGATTCGGGGGTTAGGACAGATACGCAGTATTTT.

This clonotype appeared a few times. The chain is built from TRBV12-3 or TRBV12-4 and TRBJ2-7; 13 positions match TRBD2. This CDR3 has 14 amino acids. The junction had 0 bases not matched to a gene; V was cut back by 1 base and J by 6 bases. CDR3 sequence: CASSLGTSGGEQYF. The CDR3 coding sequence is TGTGCCAGCAGTTTAGGGACTAGCGGGGGCGAGCAGTACTTC.

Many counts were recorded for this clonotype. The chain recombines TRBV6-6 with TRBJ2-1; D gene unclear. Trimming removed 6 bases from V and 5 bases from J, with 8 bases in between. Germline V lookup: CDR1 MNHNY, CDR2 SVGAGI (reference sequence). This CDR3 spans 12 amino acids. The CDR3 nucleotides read TGTGCCAGCAGGCCGCAACACAATGAGCAGTTCTTC. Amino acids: CASRPQHNEQFF.

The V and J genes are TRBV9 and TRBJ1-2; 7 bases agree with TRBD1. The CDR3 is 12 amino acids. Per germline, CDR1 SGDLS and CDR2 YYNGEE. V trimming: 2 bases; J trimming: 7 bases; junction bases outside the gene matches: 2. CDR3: CASSVSGGGYTF. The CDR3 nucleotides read TGTGCCAGCAGCGTGTCAGGGGGTGGCTACACCTTC.

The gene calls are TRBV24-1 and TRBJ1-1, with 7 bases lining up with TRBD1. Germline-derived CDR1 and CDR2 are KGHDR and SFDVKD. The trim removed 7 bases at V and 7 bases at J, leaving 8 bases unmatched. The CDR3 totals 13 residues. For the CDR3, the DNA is TGTGCCACCAGGTCGGGGACAGAGCTTGAAGCTTTCTTT. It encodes CATRSGTELEAFF.

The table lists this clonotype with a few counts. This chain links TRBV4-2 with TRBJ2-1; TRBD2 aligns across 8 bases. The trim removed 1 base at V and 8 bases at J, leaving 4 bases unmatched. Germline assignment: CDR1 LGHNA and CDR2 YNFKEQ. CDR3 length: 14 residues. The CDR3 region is CASSQAGGPDEQFF. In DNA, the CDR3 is TGTGCCAGCAGCCAAGCGGGAGGGCCCGATGAGCAGTTCTTC.

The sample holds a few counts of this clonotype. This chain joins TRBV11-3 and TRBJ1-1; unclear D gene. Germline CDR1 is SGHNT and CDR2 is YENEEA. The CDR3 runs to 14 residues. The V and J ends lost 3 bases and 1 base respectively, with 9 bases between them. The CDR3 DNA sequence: TGTGCCAGCAGCTTCGTTGCGAGGAACACTGAAGCTTTCTTT. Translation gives CASSFVARNTEAFF.